One sample yielded the 22 T cell receptor beta chains listed below, sequenced in a study of T cell changes during pregnancy in multiple sclerosis. Measured with immunoSEQ multiplex PCR; TCRdb has only the in-frame clones, and not every one. The sample comprises some 80,000 clones, roughly 93% of which are singletons, and around 2.5% rests with the top ten. Sequenced material: peripheral blood, taken in the third trimester of pregnancy. The origin of the receptors is a female donor with multiple sclerosis, enrolled in a pregnancy study.

In DNA form, the CDR3 reads TGTGCCAGCAGCCATATAACAGGGGCCGTGGGTAACTATGGCTACACCTTC. Its translation is CASSHITGAVGNYGYTF. The genes are TRBV5-6 and TRBJ1-2; 7 nucleotides agree with TRBD1. Germline V gives CDR1 SGHDT, CDR2 YYEEEE. V lost 4 bases and J lost 1; bases outside the gene matches: 13. The CDR3 contains 17 residues.

V is TRBV5-1 and J is TRBJ1-2; 12 bases match TRBD1. The V gene end was trimmed by 4 bases and the J gene end by 5 bases; junction bases not matched to a gene: 6. The CDR3 is made up of 15 amino acids. CDR1 is SGHRS and CDR2 is YFSETQ in the germline V gene. The CDR3, as DNA: TGCGCCAGCAGCCCGGGACAGGGGGCGGAGTATGGCTACACCTTC. Residues: CASSPGQGAEYGYTF.

Regarding this clone: A read error may account for a junction end that differs from germline. This chain connects TRBV7-7 to TRBJ2-2; D is unclear. CDR1 SSHAT and CDR2 FNYEAQ come from the germline V gene (reference sequence). The CDR3 runs 13 residues. DNA for the CDR3: TGTGCTAGCAGCTTCGTTCCCACCGGGGAGCTGTTTTTT. As protein: CASSFVPTGELFF.

The chain employs TRBV27 and TRBJ1-2; a possible D gene is TRBD1 (5 bases). CDR1 MNHEY and CDR2 SMNVEV come from the germline V gene (reference sequence). This CDR3 is built from 14 residues. The V end was cut by 8 bases, the J end by 4 bases, with 17 bases between. The CDR3 protein is CASGRDSRGYGYTF. As DNA, the CDR3 is TGTGCCAGCGGGCGGGACTCTCGCGGCTATGGCTACACCTTC.

This clone was seen just once. This chain links TRBV6-5 with TRBJ2-5; 9 bases are shared with TRBD1. There are 13 residues in the CDR3. Germline CDR1 MNHEY, CDR2 SVGAGI. V lost 5 bases, J lost 5 bases, and 3 bases stayed unmatched. The CDR3 reads CASSGQGRETQYF. The CDR3 nucleotides read TGTGCCAGCAGTGGACAGGGGAGGGAGACCCAGTACTTC.

The chain employs TRBV15 and TRBJ1-2; D gene ambiguous. V lost 5 bases and J 2 bases, leaving 12 bases between the germline ends. This CDR3 contains 14 residues. Per germline, CDR1 LNHNV and CDR2 YYDKDF (reference sequence). The CDR3: CATSDAGLNYGYTF. CDR3 sequence (DNA): TGTGCCACCAGCGACGCGGGTTTGAACTATGGCTACACCTTC.

The chain joins TRBV2 to TRBJ1-6, with D tentatively TRBD1 (5 bases). The V and J ends lost 2 bases and 9 bases respectively, with 14 bases between them. The CDR3 is 15 amino acids. CDR1 SNHLY and CDR2 FYNNEI come from the germline V gene. The DNA for the CDR3 is TGTGCCAGCAGTGAAAGTCCCAGGGTGGGTTCACCCCTCCACTTT. This gives the protein CASSESPRVGSPLHF.

The table lists this clone with a count of one. The CDR3 here is CASSQDQTATGNTIYF. In DNA, the CDR3 is TGCGCCAGCAGCCAAGATCAGACAGCTACTGGAAACACCATATATTTT. This chain uses TRBV4-1 with TRBJ1-3; D possibly corresponds to TRBD1 (5 bases). The CDR3 loop spans 16 amino acids. CDR1 and CDR2 from the germline V gene are MGHRA and YSYEKL. V dropped 0 bases and J dropped 2 bases, with 11 bases sitting between them.

The genes are TRBV13 and TRBJ1-6, with a weak D call TRBD1 (6 bases). Germline V gene sequence: CDR1 PRHDT, CDR2 FYEKMQ (reference sequence). The germline V and J ends were trimmed by 2 bases and 0 bases, with 8 bases remaining between them. CDR3 length: 16 amino acids. The CDR3 coding sequence is TGTGCCAGCAGCTTAAGGGGGAGCTCCTATAATTCACCCCTCCACTTT. Translated: CASSLRGSSYNSPLHF.

This clone was recorded once. The chain joins TRBV19 to TRBJ2-6; D call uncertain. The V and J ends lost 4 bases and 0 bases respectively, with 13 bases between them. Germline values: CDR1 LNHDA, CDR2 SQIVND (reference sequence). This CDR3 has 17 residues. DNA for the CDR3: TGTGCCAGTAGTAGGCAACAGCTGAGCTCTGGGGCCAACGTCCTGACTTTC. Protein sequence: CASSRQQLSSGANVLTF.

A single count supports this clone. The V and J genes are TRBV27 and TRBJ2-3; 9 nucleotides line up with TRBD2. Trimming cost V 6 bases and J 1 base; bases outside gene matches: 8. This CDR3 is 16 amino acids long. Germline CDR1 is MNHEY and CDR2 is SMNVEV (reference sequence). The CDR3 coding sequence is TGTGCCAGCAGCCCGACGGCTAGCGGGGGCACAGATACGCAGTATTTT. The encoded protein is CASSPTASGGTDTQYF.

The V and J genes are TRBV6-1 and TRBJ2-7; 7 nucleotides align to TRBD1. The J segment lost 9 bases and the V segment lost 2 bases, leaving 10 bases of the junction unmatched. CDR1 and CDR2 (germline): MNHNS, SASEGT. The CDR3 runs 14 residues. CDR3 sequence: CASSEKGQVTGQYF. The CDR3 DNA reads as TGTGCCAGCAGTGAAAAAGGACAGGTTACGGGGCAGTACTTC.

The V gene is TRBV29-1, the J gene TRBJ2-1; 9 nucleotides agree with TRBD2. V dropped 4 bases and J dropped 5; count of bases not matched to a gene: 6. Germline V CDR1 and CDR2: SQVTM, ANQGSEA. This CDR3 is 14 amino acids long. Here the CDR3 DNA reads TGCAGCGTTGGAGTGAGACTAGCGGACAATGAGCAGTTCTTC. Its translation is CSVGVRLADNEQFF.

CDR3 sequence: CASSEGEGLSEKLFF. The DNA for the CDR3 is TGTGCCAGCAGTGAAGGGGAGGGATTAAGTGAAAAACTGTTTTTT. V usage is TRBV6-1 and J usage is TRBJ1-4; no reliable D call. This CDR3 is built from 15 residues. The ends were cut back, 1 base at V and 7 bases at J, with 13 bases in the middle. Germline loops: CDR1 MNHNS, CDR2 SASEGT.

This chain uses TRBV19 with TRBJ2-5, with 13 bases lining up with TRBD2. The CDR3 length is 13 residues. Germline-derived CDR1 and CDR2 are LNHDA and SQIVND (reference sequence). V lost 9 bases to trimming and J lost 5 bases; unmatched junction nucleotides: 3. DNA for the CDR3: TGTGCCAGCAGACTAGCGGGGGGTGAGACCCAGTACTTC. It encodes CASRLAGGETQYF.

The rearrangement joins TRBV4-1 to TRBJ2-6; D is perhaps TRBD1 (5 bases). The V gene's germline CDR1 is MGHRA and CDR2 YSYEKL. V was cut by 5 bases and J by 4 bases, with 15 bases left in between. The CDR3 sequence is 16 residues long. CDR3 DNA sequence: TGCGCCAGCAGCGCTTCTGGGGCTGGAGGGGCCAACGTCCTGACTTTC. It yields the protein CASSASGAGGANVLTF.

This chain links TRBV25-1 with TRBJ1-2; 9 bases map to TRBD1. Trimming cost V 5 bases and J 3 bases; bases outside gene matches: 4. CDR1 is MGHDK, CDR2 SYGVNS, per germline. The CDR3 has 14 amino acids. DNA of the CDR3: TGTGCCAGCAGTAACAGGGGGCAAGACTATGGCTACACCTTC. Its protein is CASSNRGQDYGYTF.

The CDR3 here is CASSIAGQGASMTEAFF. The CDR3 DNA follows: TGTGCCAGTAGTATAGCGGGACAGGGGGCTAGTATGACTGAAGCTTTCTTT. The V call is TRBV19, the J call TRBJ1-1; 12 bases fit TRBD1. This CDR3 is 17 amino acids long. CDR1 and CDR2 from the germline V gene are LNHDA and SQIVND (reference sequence). The V and J ends lost 1 base and 5 bases, in that order; junction bases with no gene match: 8.

V and J are TRBV7-3 and TRBJ1-1; D is ambiguous. With 5 bases removed from V and 1 base from J, the gap between germline ends came to 8 bases. Germline values: CDR1 SGHTA, CDR2 FQGTGA. The CDR3 is made up of 13 amino acids. CDR3 sequence reads: CASSRTKNTEAFF. The CDR3 DNA reads TGTGCCAGCAGCCGCACAAAGAACACTGAAGCTTTCTTT.

The rearrangement links TRBV4-1 to TRBJ2-5; weak D call: TRBD2 (6 bases). CDR1 is MGHRA and CDR2 is YSYEKL in the germline V gene. V was pared by 1 base and J by 0 bases, with 15 bases between. CDR3 length: 17 amino acids. The CDR3 DNA reads as TGCGCCAGCAGCCAAGCTATATCCGGGACTTACCAAGAGACCCAGTACTTC. Translating it yields CASSQAISGTYQETQYF.

The chain recombines TRBV5-1 with TRBJ1-1; tentative D call: TRBD1 (6 bases). CDR3 length: 14 amino acids. CDR1 is SGHRS, CDR2 YFSETQ, per germline. Trimming cost V 6 bases and J 0 bases, with 12 bases left between them. The chain's CDR3 is CASKGDTMNTEAFF. DNA of the CDR3: TGCGCCAGCAAAGGGGACACAATGAACACTGAAGCTTTCTTT.

The chain is built from TRBV7-9 and TRBJ2-3, with TRBD2 identical over 8 bases. Germline V lookup: CDR1 SEHNR, CDR2 FQNEAQ (reference sequence). Losses at the gene ends were 10 bases for V and 2 bases for J; bases not matched to a gene: 5. This CDR3 is built from 13 residues. The CDR3 is CAKAGADTDTQYF. The CDR3 DNA sequence: TGTGCCAAAGCGGGGGCCGACACAGATACGCAGTATTTT.